These 8 T cell receptor beta chains originate from one sample sequenced in a study of T cells in tuberculosis. This table comes from immunoSEQ multiplex PCR, and its TCRdb copy is limited to in-frame clones, with some not included. Of about 58,000 clones listed, roughly 86% were seen once; the top ten hold 20% to 25%. Sorting used thawed, overnight-rested PBMC stained with anti-CD3, a viability dye and GMM-loaded CD1B tetramer. The lipid loaded on the CD1B tetramers was C32 glucose monomycolate from Rhodococcus equi. Source material: CD1b-GMM tetramer-negative cells sorted from PBMCs. The source is an adult woman with latent tuberculosis.

The chain recombines TRBV28 with TRBJ2-7; D is perhaps TRBD1 (5 bases). V was clipped by 2 bases and J by 5 bases, with 13 bases between them. The germline gives CDR1 MDHEN, CDR2 SYDVKM. The CDR3 has 14 residues. CDR3 DNA sequence: TGTGCCAGCAGTTTAAGGGCAGGGCTCCACGAGCAGTACTTC. Translating it yields CASSLRAGLHEQYF.

The CDR3 DNA sequence: TGTGCCAGCTCACCAGGGGGGGACCTTACTGAAGCTTTCTTT. Encoded protein: CASSPGGDLTEAFF. The chain joins TRBV18 to TRBJ1-1; a weak D match, TRBD1 (5 bases). Trimming stripped 2 bases from V and 5 bases from J, with 12 bases between. CDR3 length: 14 residues. CDR1 is KGHSH and CDR2 is LQKENI in the germline V gene.

The chain links TRBV27 to TRBJ1-2; D might be TRBD1 (5 bases). V was trimmed by 3 bases and J by 4 bases, leaving 9 bases between them. The CDR3 is 13 residues long. The V gene's germline CDR1 is MNHEY and CDR2 SMNVEV (reference sequence). The chain's CDR3 is CASSLGGIYGYTF. In DNA, the CDR3 is TGTGCCAGCAGTTTGGGGGGGATCTATGGCTACACCTTC.

The rearrangement joins TRBV7-9 to TRBJ1-2, with D maybe TRBD1 (5 bases). Trimming removed 3 bases at V and 0 bases at J, with 11 bases between. The CDR3 is 15 residues long. Per the germline V gene, CDR1 is SEHNR and CDR2 is FQNEAQ (reference sequence). CDR3 sequence: CASSLGRGANYGYTF. The CDR3 DNA reads TGTGCCAGCAGCTTGGGGCGTGGAGCTAACTATGGCTACACCTTC.

V gene TRBV15 combines with J gene TRBJ2-7, with 11 bases that match TRBD2. Germline V gene lookup returns CDR1 LNHNV and CDR2 YYDKDF (reference sequence). This CDR3 spans 15 amino acids. Trimming removed 6 bases from V and 7 bases from J; junction bases left unmatched: 11. In DNA, the CDR3 is TGTGCCACCAGTAGCATACTAGCGGGAGCGAGAGAGCAGTACTTC. Encoded protein: CATSSILAGAREQYF.

In nucleotides, the CDR3 is TGTGCCAGCAGCTTAGAGGCAGGGCCGAACTATGGCTACACCTTC. Its translation: CASSLEAGPNYGYTF. The rearrangement uses TRBV7-6 and TRBJ1-2; tentative D call: TRBD1 (5 bases). This CDR3 is built from 15 residues. Germline V gene lookup returns CDR1 SGHVS and CDR2 FNYEAQ. The germline V and J ends were trimmed by 1 base and 2 bases, with 11 bases remaining between them. Using reference TRBV7-6 and TRBJ1-2 for the parts outside the CDR3, the full variable domain is GAGVSQSPRYKVTKRGQDVALRCDPISGHVSLYWYRQALGQGPEFLTYFNYEAQQDKSGLPNDRFSAERPEGSISTLTIQRTEQRDSAMYRCASSLEAGPNYGYTFGSGTRLTVV.

The rearrangement uses TRBV4-3 and TRBJ1-4; 10 nucleotides agree with TRBD1. Germline V lookup: CDR1 LGHNA, CDR2 YSLEER. This CDR3 has 17 residues. V lost 1 base and J lost 3; bases outside the gene matches: 5. CDR3 residues: CASSQVGTGEPNEKLFF. DNA of the CDR3: TGCGCCAGCAGCCAAGTCGGGACAGGGGAGCCTAATGAAAAACTGTTTTTT.

This clone was counted between two and nine times. The chain couples TRBV7-2 to TRBJ1-6, with D possibly TRBD1 on 6 matching bases. This CDR3 is 13 amino acids long. Trimming left V 1 base short and J 11 bases short, with 9 bases between. Per germline, CDR1 SGHTA and CDR2 FQGNSA. The CDR3 sequence: CASSLGQEAPLHF. The CDR3 nucleotides are TGTGCCAGCAGCTTAGGACAGGAGGCACCCCTCCACTTT.